These 28 T cell receptor beta chains share one sample of origin, sequenced in a study of cytomegalovirus exposure and HLA in healthy donors. Use of 60 Vbeta and 13 Jbeta primers characterized the PCR. Profiling relied on immunoSEQ multiplex PCR, and the TCRdb table lists in-frame clones only, not all of them. Of roughly 200,000 clones detected, around 78% appear once; the ten largest clones hold approximately 2%. The sequenced sample consisted of PBMCs. These receptors all stem from a man aged 25 to 40 in good health and CMV-seronegative.

This rearrangement joins TRBV27 to TRBJ2-1; 7 nucleotides line up with TRBD1. V lost 6 bases, J lost 5 bases, and 10 bases stayed unmatched. Germline V gene lookup returns CDR1 MNHEY and CDR2 SMNVEV (reference sequence). The CDR3 contains 15 residues. The CDR3 loop reads CASSRQTGQDNEQFF. The CDR3 coding sequence is TGTGCCAGCAGCCGACAGACAGGGCAAGACAATGAGCAGTTCTTC.

The chain is built from TRBV11-1 and TRBJ2-5; TRBD2 aligns across 14 bases. J lost 4 bases, V lost 5 bases, and 9 bases had no gene match. CDR1 is SGHAT, CDR2 FQDESV, per germline (reference sequence). This CDR3 spans 17 amino acids. This CDR3 is CASSPGTSGSSRETQYF. CDR3 sequence (DNA): TGTGCCAGCAGCCCCGGGACTAGCGGGAGTTCGCGAGAGACCCAGTACTTC.

The rearrangement joins TRBV2 to TRBJ1-2; no firm D call. V was pared by 7 bases and J by 6 bases, with 6 bases between. The CDR3 has 10 amino acids. Germline CDR1 SNHLY, CDR2 FYNNEI. As DNA, the CDR3 is TGTGCCAGCACCGGGGATGGCTACACCTTC. This codes for CASTGDGYTF.

The CDR3 DNA sequence: TGTGCCAGCAGCTTAGCTGGGGCAAAGAGCAATCAGCCCCAGCATTTT. The encoded protein is CASSLAGAKSNQPQHF. The chain employs TRBV7-9 and TRBJ1-5; a possible D gene is TRBD1 (5 bases). The length of the CDR3 is 16 residues. The germline V and J ends were trimmed by 0 bases and 1 base, with 10 bases remaining between them. Germline V lookup: CDR1 SEHNR, CDR2 FQNEAQ (reference sequence). The full variable domain, completed using reference TRBV7-9 and TRBJ1-5, is DTGVSQNPRHKITKRGQNVTFRCDPISEHNRLYWYRQTLGQGPEFLTYFQNEAQLEKSRLLSDRFSAERPKGSFSTLEIQRTEQGDSAMYLCASSLAGAKSNQPQHFGDGTRLSIL.

The chain carries TRBV28 and TRBJ2-6; 7 nucleotides match TRBD1. V gave up 6 bases and J gave up 2 bases; unmatched junction bases: 4. The CDR3 extends over 15 amino acids. CDR1 MDHEN and CDR2 SYDVKM come from the germline V gene. The CDR3 DNA sequence: TGTGCCAGCAGCCACAGGGGAGCTGGGGCCAACGTCCTGACTTTC. Translating gives CASSHRGAGANVLTF.

The V and J genes are TRBV10-3 and TRBJ2-3, with D maybe TRBD2 (7 bases). V lost 0 bases, J lost 2 bases, and 9 bases lay in between. Germline V gene sequence: CDR1 ENHRY, CDR2 SYGVKD. There are 15 residues in the CDR3. CDR3 bases: TGTGCCATCAGTGAGTCGGCGGGGGCCACAGATACGCAGTATTTT. This encodes CAISESAGATDTQYF.

The rearrangement uses TRBV6-5 and TRBJ1-2, with D unclear. CDR1 is MNHEY, CDR2 SVGAGI, per germline. Trimming took off 8 bases at V and 5 bases at J, with 15 bases between the two ends. The CDR3 spans 13 residues. The CDR3 region has the DNA TGTGCCAGCTGTCAACTTGGGCGTTATGGCTACACCTTC. It translates to CASCQLGRYGYTF.

The chain employs TRBV5-1 and TRBJ2-1; 7 nucleotides line up with TRBD1. Germline V CDR1 and CDR2: SGHRS, YFSETQ. The V and J ends lost 4 bases and 9 bases, in that order; junction bases with no gene match: 7. The CDR3 extends over 13 amino acids. For the CDR3, the DNA is TGCGCCAGCAGCCTATGGACAGGTAGTGAGCAGTTCTTC. Residues: CASSLWTGSEQFF.

The chain carries TRBV9 and TRBJ1-4; the match to TRBD1 covers 8 bases. Germline loops: CDR1 SGDLS, CDR2 YYNGEE. CDR3 size: 12 residues. J lost 11 bases, V lost 2 bases, and 2 bases had no gene match. In DNA form, the CDR3 reads TGTGCCAGCAGCGTCGACAGGGGCAAACTGTTTTTT. This translates into CASSVDRGKLFF. The full variable domain, with the rest looked up from reference TRBV9 and TRBJ1-4, is DSGVTQTPKHLITATGQRVTLRCSPRSGDLSVYWYQQSLDQGLQFLIQYYNGEERAKGNILERFSAQQFPDLHSELNLSSLELGDSALYFCASSVDRGKLFFGSGTQLSVL.

The chain combines TRBV28 with TRBJ2-3; a possible D gene is TRBD1 (6 bases). V dropped 2 bases and J dropped 3 bases, with 12 bases sitting between them. This CDR3 has 15 amino acids. The germline gives CDR1 MDHEN, CDR2 SYDVKM. CDR3 nucleotide sequence: TGTGCCAGCAGTTTAAATACAGGGCTTACAGATACGCAGTATTTT. Encoded protein: CASSLNTGLTDTQYF.

This chain uses TRBV6-1 with TRBJ2-7; 14 bases are a match to TRBD2. V lost 6 bases to trimming and J lost 7 bases; unmatched junction nucleotides: 2. Germline loops: CDR1 MNHNS, CDR2 SASEGT. This CDR3 is built from 13 residues. The CDR3 loop is CASRGLAGVEQYF. As DNA, the CDR3 is TGTGCCAGCAGGGGACTAGCGGGAGTTGAGCAGTACTTC.

This chain uses TRBV27 with TRBJ2-5; 8 nucleotides agree with TRBD1. The closer fit of TRBJ2-7 to the DNA end suggests the J call may be wrong. The CDR3 spans 12 residues. The germline V gene has CDR1 MNHEY and CDR2 SMNVEV (reference sequence). The chain's CDR3 is CASGGTGYEQYF. The DNA for the CDR3 is TGTGCCAGCGGCGGGACAGGCTACGAGCAGTACTTC.

The genes are TRBV9 and TRBJ2-1; unclear D gene. The V end was cut by 4 bases, the J end by 0 bases, with 5 bases between. There are 13 residues in the CDR3. Germline-derived CDR1 and CDR2 are SGDLS and YYNGEE. CDR3 DNA: TGTGCCAGCAGCCCCAGCTCCTACAATGAGCAGTTCTTC. Protein product: CASSPSSYNEQFF.

CDR3 nucleotide sequence: TGTGCCACCAGCAGAGTCCAGACAGGGGTCCCTGAAGCTTTCTTT. It translates to CATSRVQTGVPEAFF. The chain carries TRBV15 and TRBJ1-1; 8 bases line up with TRBD1. Germline CDR1 LNHNV, CDR2 YYDKDF (reference sequence). V was clipped by 1 base and J by 6 bases; unmatched bases: 7. This CDR3 region has 15 residues.

CDR3 bases: TGTGCCAGCAGTCCACTAGCGGGAGGGTACCAAGAGACCCAGTACTTC. Protein: CASSPLAGGYQETQYF. The chain joins TRBV28 to TRBJ2-5, with 13 bases lining up with TRBD2. The V segment lost 5 bases and the J segment 0 bases; nucleotides outside the gene matches: 3. This CDR3 region has 16 residues. Germline assignment: CDR1 MDHEN and CDR2 SYDVKM.

The CDR3 nucleotides are TGTGCCAGCAGCGACCGGGACAGGGGGCTCTACGAGCAGTACTTC. It specifies CASSDRDRGLYEQYF. The chain recombines TRBV6-1 with TRBJ2-7; 12 bases match TRBD1. The germline gives CDR1 MNHNS, CDR2 SASEGT. V gave up 6 bases and J gave up 3 bases; unmatched junction bases: 6. The CDR3 consists of 15 residues.

The genes are TRBV28 and TRBJ2-5, with TRBD2 identical over 13 bases. This CDR3 spans 16 amino acids. The J segment lost 9 bases and the V segment lost 5 bases, leaving 12 bases of the junction unmatched. Germline lookup yields CDR1 MDHEN and CDR2 SYDVKM. In DNA, the CDR3 is TGTGCCAGCAGTGCCTCGGGACTAGCGGGGACAGGGGCCCAGTACTTC. This encodes CASSASGLAGTGAQYF.

The V and J genes are TRBV7-8 and TRBJ2-1; the D is unclear. V lost 1 base, J lost 4 bases, and 8 bases lay in between. Per the germline V gene, CDR1 is SGHVS and CDR2 is FQNEAQ. This CDR3 is 14 amino acids long. The CDR3 spells CASSLDSGYNEQFF. As DNA, the CDR3 is TGTGCCAGCAGCTTAGATTCCGGGTACAATGAGCAGTTCTTC.

This clone was seen just once. The chain recombines TRBV28 with TRBJ2-1; perhaps TRBD1 as D (6 bases). The CDR3 contains 11 residues. Trimming removed 6 bases at V and 10 bases at J, with 10 bases between. CDR1 and CDR2 (germline): MDHEN, SYDVKM. The CDR3 spells CASRSDREQFF. The CDR3 DNA reads TGTGCCAGCAGATCCGACAGGGAGCAGTTCTTC.

V and J are TRBV5-1 and TRBJ2-7; 10 positions match TRBD1. Germline V gene data show CDR1 as SGHRS and CDR2 as YFSETQ. This CDR3 region has 14 residues. Trimming at V came to 4 bases and at J to 6 bases, leaving 7 bases not matched to a gene. The CDR3 reads CASSGGQGTGEQYF. CDR3 coding DNA: TGCGCCAGCAGCGGGGGACAGGGGACAGGCGAGCAGTACTTC. The full variable domain, completed using reference TRBV5-1 and TRBJ2-7, is KAGVTQTPRYLIKTRGQQVTLSCSPISGHRSVSWYQQTPGQGLQFLFEYFSETQRNKGNFPGRFSGRQFSNSRSEMNVSTLELGDSALYLCASSGGQGTGEQYFGPGTRLTVT.

This clone was seen once. CDR3 DNA: TGTGCCAGTAGGCTTAGGGGCTTCACCGGGGAGCTGTTTTTT. This translates into CASRLRGFTGELFF. The chain uses TRBV28 and TRBJ2-2, with a weak D call TRBD1 (5 bases). CDR1 is MDHEN, CDR2 SYDVKM, per germline. Trimming cost V 9 bases and J 4 bases, with 15 bases left between them. This CDR3 is 14 amino acids long.

The chain is built from TRBV5-4 and TRBJ2-7; D remains ambiguous. CDR1 SGHNT and CDR2 YYREEE come from the germline V gene (reference sequence). This CDR3 contains 14 residues. Deletions cut 1 base from V and 6 bases from J, with 14 bases between. DNA of the CDR3: TGTGCCAGCAGCTTGTCCGGGTCGGTCCCCGAGCAGTACTTC. Translating gives CASSLSGSVPEQYF.

The chain uses TRBV18 and TRBJ2-7; TRBD2 matches at 15 bases. CDR3 length: 18 amino acids. J was trimmed by 1 base and V by 2 bases; bases with no gene match: 6. The germline gives CDR1 KGHSH, CDR2 LQKENI. The CDR3 DNA sequence: TGTGCCAGCTCACCAGGACTAGCGGGAGGGCCGGGGTCCTACGAGCAGTACTTC. Its protein is CASSPGLAGGPGSYEQYF.

The chain recombines TRBV27 with TRBJ2-4, with a tentative D call TRBD2 (6 bases). The CDR3 has 15 amino acids. Trimming removed 2 bases from V and 2 bases from J, with 10 bases in between. Germline CDR1 is MNHEY and CDR2 is SMNVEV (reference sequence). The CDR3 DNA follows: TGTGCCAGCAGTTTACGGGAGTTCTCCAAAAACATTCAGTACTTC. This translates into CASSLREFSKNIQYF.

V is TRBV9 and J is TRBJ2-3; 9 bases agree with TRBD1. The CDR3 is 16 residues long. Germline loops: CDR1 SGDLS, CDR2 YYNGEE. V was clipped by 4 bases and J by 4 bases; unmatched bases: 10. For the CDR3, the DNA is TGTGCCAGCAGCCTCCAGACAGGGGGAATCGCAGATACGCAGTATTTT. This translates into CASSLQTGGIADTQYF. Variable domain in full (rest from reference TRBV9 and TRBJ2-3): DSGVTQTPKHLITATGQRVTLRCSPRSGDLSVYWYQQSLDQGLQFLIQYYNGEERAKGNILERFSAQQFPDLHSELNLSSLELGDSALYFCASSLQTGGIADTQYFGPGTRLTVL.

The chain combines TRBV28 with TRBJ2-7; D gene ambiguous. There are 12 residues in the CDR3. V lost 6 bases, J lost 6 bases, and 12 bases lay in between. Germline-derived CDR1 and CDR2 are MDHEN and SYDVKM. The DNA of the CDR3 is TGTGCCAGCAGCCCCGACTTGGGCGAGCAGTACTTC. It is translated as CASSPDLGEQYF.

The rearrangement links TRBV7-3 to TRBJ1-2; D uncertain. This CDR3 has 16 residues. The V gene's germline CDR1 is SGHTA and CDR2 FQGTGA. Trimming cost V 0 bases and J 1 base, with 12 bases left between them. CDR3 residues: CASSLTSGPHNYGYTF. CDR3 sequence (DNA): TGTGCCAGCAGCTTAACGTCGGGTCCTCATAACTATGGCTACACCTTC.

This clone was counted a few times. The same CDR3 can be traced to other DNA sequences in this sample. CDR3: CASSQGGLAGVGTGELFF. The DNA for the CDR3 is TGCGCCAGCAGCCAAGGTGGACTAGCGGGAGTGGGAACCGGGGAGCTGTTTTTT. The J gene is TRBJ2-2, the V gene TRBV4-1, with 13 bases matching TRBD2. The CDR3 covers 18 residues. Germline loops: CDR1 MGHRA, CDR2 YSYEKL. V was pared by 1 base and J by 5 bases, with 7 bases of the junction left unmatched.